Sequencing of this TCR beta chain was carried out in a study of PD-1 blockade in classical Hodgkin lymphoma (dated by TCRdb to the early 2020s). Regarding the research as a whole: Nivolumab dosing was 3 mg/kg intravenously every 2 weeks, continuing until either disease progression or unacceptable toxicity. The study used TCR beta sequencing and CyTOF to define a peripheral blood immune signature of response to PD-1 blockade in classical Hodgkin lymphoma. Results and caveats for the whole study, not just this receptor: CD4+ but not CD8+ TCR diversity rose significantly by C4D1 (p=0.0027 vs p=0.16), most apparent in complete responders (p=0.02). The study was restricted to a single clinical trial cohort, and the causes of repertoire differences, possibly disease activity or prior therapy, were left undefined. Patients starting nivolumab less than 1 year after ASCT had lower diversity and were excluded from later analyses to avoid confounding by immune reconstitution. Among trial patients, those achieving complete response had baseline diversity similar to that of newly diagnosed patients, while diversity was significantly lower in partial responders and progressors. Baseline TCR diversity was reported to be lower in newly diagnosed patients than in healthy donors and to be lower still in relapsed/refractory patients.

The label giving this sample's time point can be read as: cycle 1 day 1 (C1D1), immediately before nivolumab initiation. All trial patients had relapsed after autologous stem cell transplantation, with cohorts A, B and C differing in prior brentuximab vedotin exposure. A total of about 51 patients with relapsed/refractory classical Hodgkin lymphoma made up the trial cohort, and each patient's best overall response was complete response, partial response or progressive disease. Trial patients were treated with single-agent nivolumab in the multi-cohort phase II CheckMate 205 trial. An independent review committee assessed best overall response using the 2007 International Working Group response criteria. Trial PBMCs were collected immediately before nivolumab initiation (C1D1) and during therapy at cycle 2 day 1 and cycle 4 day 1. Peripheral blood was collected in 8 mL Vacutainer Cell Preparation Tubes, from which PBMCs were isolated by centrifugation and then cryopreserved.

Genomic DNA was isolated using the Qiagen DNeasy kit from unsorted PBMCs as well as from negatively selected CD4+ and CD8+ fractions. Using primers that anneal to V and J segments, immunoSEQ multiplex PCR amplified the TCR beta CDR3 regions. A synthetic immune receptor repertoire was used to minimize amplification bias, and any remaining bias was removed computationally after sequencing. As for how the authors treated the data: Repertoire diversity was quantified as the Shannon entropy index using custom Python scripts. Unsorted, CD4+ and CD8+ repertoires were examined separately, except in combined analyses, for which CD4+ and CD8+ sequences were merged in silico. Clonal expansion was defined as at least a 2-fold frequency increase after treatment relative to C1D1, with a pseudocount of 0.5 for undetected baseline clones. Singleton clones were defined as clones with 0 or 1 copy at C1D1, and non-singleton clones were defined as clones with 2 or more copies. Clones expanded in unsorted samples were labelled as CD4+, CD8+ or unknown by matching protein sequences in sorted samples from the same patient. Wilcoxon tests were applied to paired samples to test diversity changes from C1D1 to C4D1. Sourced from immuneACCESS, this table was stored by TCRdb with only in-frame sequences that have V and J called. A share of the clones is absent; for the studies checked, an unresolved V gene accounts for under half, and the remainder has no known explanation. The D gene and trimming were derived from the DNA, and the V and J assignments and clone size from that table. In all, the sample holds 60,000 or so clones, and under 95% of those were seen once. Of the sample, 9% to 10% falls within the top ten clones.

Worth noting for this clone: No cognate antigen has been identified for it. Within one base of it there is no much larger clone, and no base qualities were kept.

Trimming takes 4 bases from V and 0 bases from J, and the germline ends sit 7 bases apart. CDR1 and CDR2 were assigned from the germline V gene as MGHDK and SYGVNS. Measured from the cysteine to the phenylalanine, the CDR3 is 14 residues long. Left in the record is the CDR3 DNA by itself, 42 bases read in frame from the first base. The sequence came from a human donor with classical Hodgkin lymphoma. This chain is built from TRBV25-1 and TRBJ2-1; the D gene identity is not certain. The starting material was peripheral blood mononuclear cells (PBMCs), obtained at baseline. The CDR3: CASSVLGSYNEQFF. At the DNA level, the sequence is TGTGCCAGCAGTGTACTCGGCTCCTACAATGAGCAGTTCTTC.